These 5 T cell receptor beta chains came from one sample sequenced in a study of beta chain features in type 1 diabetes. Notes on the study in general: Shortening of TCRB CDR3s, moderate but significant, appeared in all four CD4+ subsets of Type 1 diabetes patients.

No antigen has been assigned to these receptors. Isolated RNA was reverse transcribed in full, so expressed TCRB transcripts were sequenced. Some clones are missing from TCRdb's copy, which holds only in-frame ones; the method was immunoSEQ multiplex PCR. The table has 600,000 to 700,000 clones, around 12% seen once. Material: naive CD4+ T cells from blood. The receptors come from a man in his thirties or forties with type 1 diabetes.

This clone was seen a handful of times. The chain recombines TRBV18 with TRBJ1-2; D remains unclear. This CDR3 is 13 amino acids long. Germline assignment: CDR1 KGHSH and CDR2 LQKENI. Trimming shortened V by 6 bases and J by 7 bases, and 15 bases separated the two germline ends. Here the CDR3 reads CASSIGDKGGYTF. For the CDR3, the DNA is TGTGCCAGCTCCATAGGCGACAAAGGTGGCTACACCTTC.

The chain carries TRBV7-2 and TRBJ2-7; a possible D gene is TRBD2 (6 bases). The CDR3 runs to 14 residues. Trimming cost V 5 bases and J 4 bases, with 15 bases left between them. Germline values: CDR1 SGHTA, CDR2 FQGNSA. CDR3 sequence (DNA): TGTGCCAGCAGCCCTGCCGGGAGAGATTACGAGCAGTACTTC. Its translation: CASSPAGRDYEQYF.

The chain recombines TRBV19 with TRBJ1-5, with D unclear. The germline gives CDR1 LNHDA, CDR2 SQIVND (reference sequence). The V end was cut by 5 bases, the J end by 4 bases, with 9 bases between. This CDR3 is 13 amino acids long. The CDR3 DNA sequence: TGTGCCAGTAGTTTAACCACAAATCAGCCCCAGCATTTT. It yields the protein CASSLTTNQPQHF.

This sequence joins TRBV7-9 and TRBJ2-7; TRBD1 agrees at 9 bases. Germline V gives CDR1 SEHNR, CDR2 FQNEAQ (reference sequence). V gave up 4 bases and J gave up 2 bases; unmatched junction bases: 3. This CDR3 contains 14 residues. For the CDR3, the DNA is TGTGCCAGCAGCTCCTGGACAGGGGCCTACGAGCAGTACTTC. Its protein is CASSSWTGAYEQYF.

This clone was detected a few times. CDR3 loop: CASSLALDQPQHF. CDR3 sequence (DNA): TGTGCCAGCAGCTTAGCGTTAGATCAGCCCCAGCATTTT. This chain links TRBV7-9 with TRBJ1-5; D is undetermined. V was clipped by 0 bases and J by 5 bases, with 5 bases between them. This CDR3 is built from 13 residues. Germline CDR1 is SEHNR and CDR2 is FQNEAQ (reference sequence).